This TCR beta chain was observed in a study of blood T cell repertoires in COVID-19. Unmatched junction bases numbered 7, after V lost 5 bases and J lost 4 bases. CDR1 and CDR2 from the germline V gene are MDHEN and SYDVKM. This CDR3 spans 15 amino acids. TCRdb keeps only in-frame clones here, not all; method: immunoSEQ multiplex PCR. The sample has about 160,000 clones, less than 85% seen once. A few counts support this clone. Sequenced material: PBMCs or T cells enriched from blood (not recorded which). This receptor was obtained from a man between 60 and 75 years old who had recovered from COVID-19. This rearrangement joins TRBV28 to TRBJ1-5; 8 nucleotides line up with TRBD1. Written as DNA, the CDR3 is TGTGCCAGCAGTCAAACAGGGGGGGGAAATCAGCCCCAGCATTTT. As protein: CASSQTGGGNQPQHF. The complete variable domain, with remaining parts taken from reference TRBV28 and TRBJ1-5, reads DVKVTQSSRYLVKRTGEKVFLECVQDMDHENMFWYRQDPGLGLRLIYFSYDVKMKEKGDIPEGYSVSREKKERFSLILESASTNQTSMYLCASSQTGGGNQPQHFGDGTRLSIL.